This is a list of T cell receptor beta chains from one sample in a study of a mutant IDH1 vaccine in newly diagnosed glioma. For these receptors, no antigen is known. Some clones are missing from TCRdb's copy, which holds only in-frame ones; the method was immunoSEQ multiplex PCR. The repertoire holds about 52,000 clones, with about 91% as singletons. The sequences come from PBMCs, collected from a glioma patient whose treatment included an IDH1 peptide vaccine. The source of these receptors is a man aged 45-60 years with glioma. CDR3s include the opening cysteine and the closing phenylalanine or tryptophan. D genes are given only for firm matches. Where a row states a size, it is once, few, many or the class of an expanded clone; other rows omit it.

>-|TRBD1|TRBV7-9|TRBJ1-2
CASSLVVTGLVGYTF
TGTGCCAGCAGCTTAGTGGTGACAGGGTTAGTTGGCTACACCTTC
>-|-|TRBV28|TRBJ1-1
CASVRGDKKAFF
TGTGCCAGCGTAAGAGGAGATAAAAAAGCTTTCTTT
>-|TRBD2|TRBV5-1|TRBJ2-7
CASSETGSGGTYEQYF
TGCGCCAGCAGCGAAACAGGTAGCGGGGGAACCTACGAGCAGTACTTC
>-|-|TRBV20-1|TRBJ2-3
CSDGSRDTQYF
TGCAGTGACGGGAGCAGAGATACGCAGTATTTT
>-|TRBD1|TRBV18|TRBJ1-5
CASSLGQGGQPQHF
TGTGCCAGCTCACTAGGACAGGGAGGTCAGCCCCAGCATTTT
>-|TRBD1|TRBV30|TRBJ1-2
CAWATGGGGYTF
TGTGCCTGGGCTACAGGGGGCGGAGGCTACACCTTC
>few|TRBD1|TRBV30|TRBJ2-2
CAWARQGTGELFF
TGTGCCTGGGCTAGACAGGGGACCGGGGAGCTGTTTTTT
>-|TRBD2|TRBV5-4|TRBJ2-7
CASSLGGTSGYEQYF
TGTGCCAGCAGCCTTGGCGGGACTAGCGGCTACGAGCAGTACTTC
>-|TRBD2|TRBV5-6|TRBJ2-5
CASSFASGRETQYF
TGTGCCAGCAGCTTCGCTAGCGGTAGGGAGACCCAGTACTTC
>-|-|TRBV7-6|TRBJ1-3
CASSLFPDYSGNTIYF
TGTGCCAGCAGCTTATTTCCAGACTACTCTGGAAACACCATATATTTT
>-|TRBD1|TRBV5-1|TRBJ2-1
CASSPAPRDRGEFF
TGCGCCAGCAGCCCCGCCCCCCGGGACAGGGGGGAGTTCTTC
>-|-|TRBV5-1|TRBJ1-4
CASSQGRGNEKLFF
TGCGCCAGCAGCCAGGGTAGGGGTAATGAAAAACTGTTTTTT
>few|-|TRBV25-1|TRBJ1-4
CASSESSGGGEKLFF
TGTGCCAGCAGTGAATCTTCGGGGGGCGGGGAAAAACTGTTTTTT
>-|-|TRBV18|TRBJ2-7
CASSPGTRYEQYF
TGTGCCAGCTCACCTGGGACTCGGTACGAGCAGTACTTC
>-|TRBD2|TRBV13|TRBJ2-7
CASSFGQAGESYEQYF
TGTGCCAGCAGCTTCGGTCAAGCGGGGGAATCCTACGAGCAGTACTTC
>-|TRBD2|TRBV5-1|TRBJ2-7
CASSLALAGDEQYF
TGCGCCAGCAGCTTGGCACTAGCGGGAGACGAGCAGTACTTC
>-|-|TRBV28|TRBJ1-1
CASSRGRRNTEAFF
TGTGCCAGCAGTAGGGGCAGACGGAACACTGAAGCTTTCTTT
>-|TRBD2|TRBV7-2|TRBJ2-5
CASSASGGGETQYF
TGTGCCAGCAGTGCTAGCGGGGGGGGAGAGACCCAGTACTTC
>-|-|TRBV7-7|TRBJ2-7
CASSFGAGDEQYF
TGTGCTAGCAGCTTTGGGGCCGGGGACGAGCAGTACTTC
>-|TRBD1|TRBV2|TRBJ2-7
CARKGTGGSYEQYF
TGTGCCAGAAAAGGGACAGGGGGGTCCTACGAGCAGTACTTC